Below, one T cell receptor (beta chain) is given with its context. Antigen specificity is unknown. Time point here: pre-sensitization, week 0. Treatment here: therapeutic diphenylcyclopropenone sensitization with weekly scalp DPC. V shed 2 bases, J shed 4 bases, and the junction held 4 bases outside the gene matches. This CDR3 is built from 14 residues. The data are from a study of human T cells and chemical hapten exposure. Background on the study: Patch tests put 0.01% DPC on the upper back, read at 6 days.

Original data processing: Samples contained a median of about 100,000 TCRs, with a range of roughly 20,000 to 700,000. TCRdb fed the RACE reads into MiXCR, producing one record per CDR3 protein. The V and J calls and clone size are TCRdb's, not the authors'. The sample records fewer than 150,000 distinct CDR3 sequences, approximately 12% being singletons. General study results and limits: Patch test score rose with PT1 expanded TCRs, significant at 8, 16, 32, not 4.

This chain joins TRBV12-3 or TRBV12-4 and TRBJ2-7; 8 nucleotides line up with TRBD2. The clonotype was recovered from a woman under 30 with alopecia areata. Some clones in this sample may be carry-over from other donors' samples. The sample in question was whole blood, obtained in connection with sensitization to the hapten diphenylcyclopropenone (DPC). Here the CDR3 DNA reads TGTGCCAGCAGTTTACGGGGGGGGCCTTACGAGCAGTACTTC. It encodes CASSLRGGPYEQYF.